This T cell receptor beta chain is from a study of preoperative IRX-2 immunotherapy in early breast cancer (dated by TCRdb to about 2019). Libraries were prepared through the immunoSEQ multiplex PCR assay. TCRdb mirrors the immuneACCESS table, restricted to in-frame sequences. Some clones are absent from its copies; in checked studies, under half trace to an unresolved V gene, and the reason for the others is unknown. In all, the sample holds about 11,000 clones, and 75% to 90% of those were seen once. Jointly, the top ten make up 4.5% to 7% of the sample. To note about this clone: Its cognate antigen has yet to be identified. The record has no base qualities; no much larger clone is one base away.

A distance of 17 bases separates the germline ends of V and J, which lose 2 bases and 2 bases respectively. Reading the germline V gene gives CDR1 WSHSY and CDR2 SAAADI. The CDR3 sequence holds 17 residues, the cysteine and phenylalanine included. This entry keeps only the CDR3 DNA: 51 bases, framed from base 1. Per the publication, the treatment or condition label means: preoperative locoregional IRX-2 cytokine immunotherapy. The samples were obtained from a phase Ib study that tested preoperative, locoregional IRX-2 cytokine immunotherapy designed to prime immune responses. The donors were early-stage breast cancer patients who were given IRX-2 prior to surgery.

This sequence uses TRBV10-2 and TRBJ2-3; the D gene could be TRBD1 or TRBD2, each one agreeing over 5 bases. The sequencing here drew on lymph node tissue, taken before IRX-2 immunotherapy. This receptor was obtained from a human donor with breast cancer. The nucleotide sequence is TGCGCCAGCAGTGAGGTGGGGACGGCACTCACCACAGATACGCAGTATTTT. Its translation is CASSEVGTALTTDTQYF.